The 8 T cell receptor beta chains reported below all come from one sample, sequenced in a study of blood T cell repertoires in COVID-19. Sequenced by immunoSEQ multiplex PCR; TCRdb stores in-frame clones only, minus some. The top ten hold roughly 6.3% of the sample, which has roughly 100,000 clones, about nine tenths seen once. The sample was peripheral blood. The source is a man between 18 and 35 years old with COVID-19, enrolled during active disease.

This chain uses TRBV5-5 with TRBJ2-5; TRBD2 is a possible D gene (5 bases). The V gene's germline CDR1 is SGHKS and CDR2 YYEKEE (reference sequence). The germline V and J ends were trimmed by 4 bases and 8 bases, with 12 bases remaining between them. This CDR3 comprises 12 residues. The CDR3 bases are TGTGCCAGCAGCCCGGGGTTGGAAACCCAGTACTTC. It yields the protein CASSPGLETQYF. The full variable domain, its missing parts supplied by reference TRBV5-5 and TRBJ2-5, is DAGVTQSPTHLIKTRGQQVTLRCSPISGHKSVSWYQQVLGQGPQFIFQYYEKEERGRGNFPDRFSARQFPNYSSELNVNALLLGDSALYLCASSPGLETQYFGPGTRLLVL.

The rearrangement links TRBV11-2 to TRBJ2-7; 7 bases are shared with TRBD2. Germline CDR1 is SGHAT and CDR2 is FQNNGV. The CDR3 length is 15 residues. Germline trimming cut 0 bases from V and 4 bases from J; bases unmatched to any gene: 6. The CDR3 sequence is CASSLDQASGYEQYF. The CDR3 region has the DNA TGTGCCAGCAGCTTAGATCAGGCTAGCGGTTACGAGCAGTACTTC. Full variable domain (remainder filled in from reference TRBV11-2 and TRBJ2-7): EAGVAQSPRYKIIEKRQSVAFWCNPISGHATLYWYQQILGQGPKLLIQFQNNGVVDDSQLPKDRFSAERLKGVDSTLKIQPAKLEDSAVYLCASSLDQASGYEQYFGPGTRLTVT.

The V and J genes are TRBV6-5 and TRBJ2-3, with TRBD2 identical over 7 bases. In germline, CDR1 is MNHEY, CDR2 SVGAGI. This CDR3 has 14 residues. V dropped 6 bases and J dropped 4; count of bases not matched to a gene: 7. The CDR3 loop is CASSRGSGADTQYF. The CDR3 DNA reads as TGTGCCAGCAGCCGCGGGAGTGGCGCAGATACGCAGTATTTT.

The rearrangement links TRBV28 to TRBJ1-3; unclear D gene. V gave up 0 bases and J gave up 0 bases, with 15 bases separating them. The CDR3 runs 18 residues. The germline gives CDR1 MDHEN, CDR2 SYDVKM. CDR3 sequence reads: CASSLWMVGRGSGNTIYF. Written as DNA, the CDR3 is TGTGCCAGCAGTTTATGGATGGTCGGACGGGGCTCTGGAAACACCATATATTTT.

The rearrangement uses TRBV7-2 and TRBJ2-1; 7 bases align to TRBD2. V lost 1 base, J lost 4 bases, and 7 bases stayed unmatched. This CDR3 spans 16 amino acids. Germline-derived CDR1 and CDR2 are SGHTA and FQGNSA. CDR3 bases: TGTGCCAGCAGCTTAGACTCTGGGACTATTTACAATGAGCAGTTCTTC. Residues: CASSLDSGTIYNEQFF.

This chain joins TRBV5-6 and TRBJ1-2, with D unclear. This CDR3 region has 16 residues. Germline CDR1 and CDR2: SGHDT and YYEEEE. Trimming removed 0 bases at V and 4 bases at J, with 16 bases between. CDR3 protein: CASSLGLQRIGYGYTF. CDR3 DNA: TGTGCCAGCAGCTTGGGCCTTCAGCGTATCGGCTATGGCTACACCTTC.

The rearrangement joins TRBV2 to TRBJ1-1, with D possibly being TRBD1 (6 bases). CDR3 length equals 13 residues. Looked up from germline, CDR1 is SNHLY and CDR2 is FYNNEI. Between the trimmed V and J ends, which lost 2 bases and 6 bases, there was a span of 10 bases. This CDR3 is CASSEFRGSEAFF. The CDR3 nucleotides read TGTGCCAGCAGTGAATTCAGGGGCTCTGAAGCTTTCTTT.

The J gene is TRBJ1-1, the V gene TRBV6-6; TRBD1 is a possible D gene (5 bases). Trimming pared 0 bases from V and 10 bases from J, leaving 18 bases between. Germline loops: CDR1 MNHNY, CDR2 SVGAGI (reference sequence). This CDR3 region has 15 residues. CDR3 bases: TGTGCCAGCAGTTACTCAAGGGGAAGGGGCGAGGTAGCTTTCTTT. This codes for CASSYSRGRGEVAFF.